This T cell receptor beta chain came from a study of cytomegalovirus exposure and HLA in healthy donors. General study findings and limits: The study flagged some 180 TCR beta chains as cytomegalovirus-associated. Per a later analysis, HLA-associated TCR beta chains showed more clonal expansion than other, equally common TCR beta chains. The authors later found TCR association rates varying by HLA locus, with DRB1 most and HLA-C fewest.

A word on this clone: What it recognizes is unknown.

The primer mix had 60 Vbeta and 13 Jbeta primers. This table comes from immunoSEQ multiplex PCR, and its TCRdb copy is limited to in-frame clones, with some not included. The data include over 80,000 clones; the top ten clones carry just over 5.5%. The clonotype was recovered from a girl aged 5-17 years in good health and CMV-seropositive. Sequencing was done on a sample of PBMCs.

This CDR3 reads CASSVAGALYSGNTIYF. For the CDR3, the DNA is TGTGCCAGCAGCGTCGCAGGGGCCTTATACTCTGGAAACACCATATATTTT. This rearrangement joins TRBV9 to TRBJ1-3; the D gene is possibly TRBD1 (6 bases). Between the trimmed V and J ends, which lost 2 bases and 0 bases, there was a span of 15 bases. CDR1 SGDLS and CDR2 YYNGEE come from the germline V gene. The length of the CDR3 is 17 residues.